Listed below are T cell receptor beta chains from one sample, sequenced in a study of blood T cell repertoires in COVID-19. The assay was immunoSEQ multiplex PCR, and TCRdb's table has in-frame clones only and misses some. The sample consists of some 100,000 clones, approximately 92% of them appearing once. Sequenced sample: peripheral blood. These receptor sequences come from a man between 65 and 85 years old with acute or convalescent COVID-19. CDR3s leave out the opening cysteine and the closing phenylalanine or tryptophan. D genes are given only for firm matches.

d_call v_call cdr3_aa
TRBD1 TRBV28 ASSFRGGRGINQPQH
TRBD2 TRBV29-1 STDTRRDYSYNEQF
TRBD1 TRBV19 ASSFRGQWDIQY
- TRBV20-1 SAPLNGELF
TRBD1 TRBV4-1 ASSPGQGTTEAF
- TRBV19 ASKGGYSNQPQH
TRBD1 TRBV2 ASSGTGGETQY
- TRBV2 ASNYIREPKTGELF
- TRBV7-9 ASSLRREGYEQY
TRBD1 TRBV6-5 ASSQGAPPDTQY
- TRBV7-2 ASSLVAGTYTGELF
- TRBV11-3 ASSLAGGSDTQY